The 27 T cell receptor beta chains below were found in one sample sequenced in a study of Ad26.COV2.S vaccination and SARS-CoV-2 variants. Sequenced by immunoSEQ multiplex PCR; TCRdb stores in-frame clones only, minus some. The sample has about 680,000 clones, approximately 88% seen once. Described treatment: 15 to 20 received Ad26.COV2.S at low or high dose, single or two shots; about 5 received placebo; per-sample allocation not given. The samples date from day 63 after the first vaccine or placebo injection. The input for sequencing was peripheral blood, taken in a trial of Ad26.COV2.S vaccine versus placebo. All receptors come from a person aged 18 to 65 who received the Ad26.COV2.S COVID-19 vaccine or a placebo.

A single count supports this clone. The V call is TRBV3-1 (or the pseudogene TRBV3-2), the J call TRBJ2-2; D gene uncertain. V gave up 4 bases and J gave up 9 bases, with 9 bases separating them. Looked up from germline, CDR1 is LGHDT and CDR2 is YNNKEL (reference sequence). This CDR3 has 12 residues. The CDR3 here is CASSPSARELFF. CDR3 nucleotides: TGTGCCAGCAGCCCTTCCGCGAGGGAGCTGTTTTTT.

The chain has TRBV7-9 and TRBJ1-5, with 7 bases identical to TRBD1. This CDR3 spans 14 amino acids. Trimming at V came to 5 bases and at J to 6 bases, leaving 7 bases not matched to a gene. Germline values: CDR1 SEHNR, CDR2 FQNEAQ (reference sequence). The DNA for the CDR3 is TGTGCCAGCAGCCCTGGGACAGCCGGTCAGCCCCAGCATTTT. This codes for CASSPGTAGQPQHF. Based on the CDR3 plus reference TRBV7-9 and TRBJ1-5, the full variable domain is DTGVSQNPRHKITKRGQNVTFRCDPISEHNRLYWYRQTLGQGPEFLTYFQNEAQLEKSRLLSDRFSAERPKGSFSTLEIQRTEQGDSAMYLCASSPGTAGQPQHFGDGTRLSIL.

J is TRBJ2-5 and V is TRBV4-1; maybe TRBD2 (6 bases). V was clipped by 1 base and J by 0 bases, with 15 bases between them. Per germline, CDR1 MGHRA and CDR2 YSYEKL. This CDR3 has 17 residues. CDR3 region: CASSQGRDLVDQETQYF. The CDR3 bases are TGCGCCAGCAGCCAAGGCCGGGACTTAGTCGACCAAGAGACCCAGTACTTC.

The chain couples TRBV20-1 to TRBJ2-1; TRBD2 matches at 9 bases. CDR3 length equals 11 residues. Trimming removed 5 bases from V and 9 bases from J; junction bases left unmatched: 2. Germline CDR1 DFQATT, CDR2 SNEGSKA (reference sequence). CDR3 sequence: CSASRGGEQFF. The CDR3 nucleotides read TGCAGTGCTTCGCGGGGGGGTGAGCAGTTCTTC.

The gene calls are TRBV11-3 and TRBJ1-6; weak D call: TRBD1 (5 bases). The CDR3 loop spans 13 amino acids. Germline loops: CDR1 SGHNT, CDR2 YENEEA. Trimming removed 3 bases at V and 6 bases at J, with 6 bases between. In DNA form, the CDR3 reads TGTGCCAGCAGCTTGACAGCTAATTCACCCCTCCACTTT. Its protein is CASSLTANSPLHF.

V usage is TRBV29-1 and J usage is TRBJ2-3, with D unclear. From germline, CDR1 is SQVTM and CDR2 ANQGSEA. V lost 3 bases, J lost 5 bases, and 12 bases lay in between. The CDR3 is made up of 13 amino acids. CDR3 protein: CSVDVAAGDTQYF. DNA of the CDR3: TGCAGCGTTGATGTGGCTGCCGGAGATACGCAGTATTTT.

The chain links TRBV24-1 to TRBJ1-5; possibly TRBD1 for D (6 bases). The CDR3 spans 16 residues. The germline gives CDR1 KGHDR, CDR2 SFDVKD. V was shortened by 3 bases and J by 7 bases, with 18 bases between the two germline ends. The CDR3 coding sequence is TGTGCCACCAGTGATGGGGGGCTGGACGCAGGGCAGCCCCAGCATTTT. It is translated as CATSDGGLDAGQPQHF.

A note on this clone: The same CDR3 can be traced to other DNA sequences in this sample. The chain links TRBV18 to TRBJ2-5; D is possibly TRBD1 or TRBD2 (6 bases each). V was clipped by 2 bases and J by 5 bases, with 12 bases between them. The CDR3 contains 14 residues. CDR1 KGHSH and CDR2 LQKENI come from the germline V gene. This chain's CDR3 is CASSPRQGRETQYF. CDR3 nucleotide sequence: TGTGCCAGCTCACCAAGGCAGGGGAGGGAGACCCAGTACTTC.

The chain couples TRBV29-1 to TRBJ2-5; D remains unclear. Germline CDR1 reads SQVTM; CDR2 reads ANQGSEA. The CDR3 is 12 residues long. V was pared by 6 bases and J by 1 base, with 9 bases between. The CDR3 region has the DNA TGCAGCGTGATCACTGGCCAAGAGACCCAGTACTTC. It specifies CSVITGQETQYF.

The genes are TRBV6-5 and TRBJ2-7; 8 positions agree with TRBD1. CDR1 is MNHEY, CDR2 SVGAGI, per germline. The CDR3 runs to 15 residues. After removal of 6 bases from V and 3 bases from J, the junction contained 10 bases not matched to a gene. CDR3 DNA: TGTGCCAGCAGCCTAGACCGACAGGGGCTCTACGAGCAGTACTTC. Translating gives CASSLDRQGLYEQYF.

The DNA for the CDR3 is TGTGCCTGGAAAGGAGACCCGACCACTTCACCCCTCCACTTT. It codes for CAWKGDPTTSPLHF. J is TRBJ1-6 and V is TRBV30; D uncertain. Germline loops: CDR1 GTSNPN, CDR2 SVGIG (reference sequence). The CDR3 covers 14 residues. V lost 4 bases and J 9 bases, leaving 16 bases between the germline ends. Based on the CDR3 plus reference TRBV30 and TRBJ1-6, the full variable domain is SQTIHQWPATLVQPVGSPLSLECTVEGTSNPNLYWYRQAAGRGLQLLFYSVGIGQISSEVPQNLSASRPQDRQFILSSKKLLLSDSGFYLCAWKGDPTTSPLHFGNGTRLTVT.

There are a few counts of this clone. CDR3 nucleotides: TGTGCCACCAGTGAGGCAGGGCTGAATCAGCCCCAGCATTTT. Residues: CATSEAGLNQPQHF. This chain joins TRBV24-1 and TRBJ1-5; D perhaps matches TRBD1 (5 bases). In germline, CDR1 is KGHDR, CDR2 SFDVKD. The CDR3 has 14 amino acids. Deletions cut 4 bases from V and 4 bases from J, with 10 bases between.

The chain has TRBV6-5 and TRBJ1-2; 8 bases match TRBD1. J was trimmed by 0 bases and V by 2 bases; bases with no gene match: 5. Germline assignment: CDR1 MNHEY and CDR2 SVGAGI. The CDR3 covers 16 residues. The CDR3 sequence is CASSYRGTGANYGYTF. The CDR3 region has the DNA TGTGCCAGCAGTTACCGCGGGACAGGCGCTAACTATGGCTACACCTTC.

The genes are TRBV7-2 and TRBJ1-6, with D maybe TRBD1 (5 bases). This CDR3 region has 15 residues. Per germline, CDR1 SGHTA and CDR2 FQGNSA. V was shortened by 1 base and J by 2 bases, with 6 bases between the two germline ends. CDR3 loop: CASSLEQAYNSPLHF. The CDR3 DNA reads TGTGCCAGCAGCTTAGAACAGGCCTATAATTCACCCCTCCACTTT.

The V gene is TRBV2, the J gene TRBJ2-1, with D tentatively TRBD2 (7 bases). Per germline, CDR1 SNHLY and CDR2 FYNNEI. The CDR3 covers 16 residues. Deletions cut 4 bases from V and 4 bases from J, with 17 bases between. CDR3 DNA sequence: TGTGCCAGCAGTGGTCCCTGGGCGGGGGCTTACAATGAGCAGTTCTTC. Amino acids: CASSGPWAGAYNEQFF.

V usage is TRBV19 and J usage is TRBJ1-2; no reliable D call. This CDR3 has 14 amino acids. V dropped 7 bases and J dropped 3 bases, with 15 bases sitting between them. Germline assignment: CDR1 LNHDA and CDR2 SQIVND (reference sequence). The CDR3: CASTNSVYYYGYTF. In DNA, the CDR3 is TGTGCCAGTACCAATTCGGTTTACTACTATGGCTACACCTTC.

This chain links TRBV6-5 with TRBJ1-6; perhaps TRBD1 as D (5 bases). CDR3 size: 16 residues. In germline, CDR1 is MNHEY, CDR2 SVGAGI. V lost 0 bases and J lost 9, with 15 bases in between. CDR3 residues: CASSYSVGTFGSPLHF. DNA for the CDR3: TGTGCCAGCAGTTACTCGGTGGGGACGTTTGGTTCACCCCTCCACTTT.

The chain recombines TRBV5-1 with TRBJ2-1; D call uncertain. This CDR3 has 14 residues. Germline V CDR1 and CDR2: SGHRS, YFSETQ. V gave up 3 bases and J gave up 7 bases, with 14 bases separating them. The CDR3 coding sequence is TGCGCCAGCAGCTGGGGTTCCGGGCCGAATGAGCAGTTCTTC. Amino acids: CASSWGSGPNEQFF.

The chain uses TRBV5-6 and TRBJ2-2, with TRBD2 matching over 8 bases. This CDR3 spans 16 amino acids. In germline, CDR1 is SGHDT, CDR2 YYEEEE. The V gene end was trimmed by 0 bases and the J gene end by 4 bases; junction bases not matched to a gene: 5. The CDR3 DNA reads TGTGCCAGCAGCTTGGTTCTAGCGGGTGCCACCGGGGAGCTGTTTTTT. Amino acids: CASSLVLAGATGELFF.

The rearrangement joins TRBV5-1 to TRBJ1-4, with D maybe TRBD1 (5 bases). With 1 base removed from V and 6 bases from J, the gap between germline ends came to 16 bases. Germline CDR1 is SGHRS and CDR2 is YFSETQ. The CDR3 is made up of 16 amino acids. CDR3 amino acids: CASSLRQGALDEKLFF. The CDR3 DNA sequence: TGCGCCAGCAGCTTGCGGCAGGGTGCCTTAGATGAAAAACTGTTTTTT.

V is TRBV4-1 and J is TRBJ2-5; 12 nucleotides align to TRBD2. In germline, CDR1 is MGHRA, CDR2 YSYEKL. The CDR3 extends over 18 amino acids. V lost 4 bases to trimming and J lost 2 bases; unmatched junction nucleotides: 11. CDR3 in DNA: TGCGCCAGCAGCCCCCAGACTAGCGGGGGCCCTCAGCAAGAGACCCAGTACTTC. This translates into CASSPQTSGGPQQETQYF.

V gene TRBV19 combines with J gene TRBJ1-1; TRBD1 agrees at 8 bases. This CDR3 spans 18 amino acids. After removal of 5 bases from V and 0 bases from J, the junction contained 14 bases not matched to a gene. Germline loops: CDR1 LNHDA, CDR2 SQIVND (reference sequence). CDR3 nucleotides: TGTGCCAGTAGTTCAAGCCGACAGGGGACCAGTCTGAACACTGAAGCTTTCTTT. Translation gives CASSSSRQGTSLNTEAFF.

This chain uses TRBV5-1 with TRBJ2-7; D gene ambiguous. The germline V and J ends were trimmed by 0 bases and 0 bases, with 10 bases remaining between them. The germline gives CDR1 SGHRS, CDR2 YFSETQ. The CDR3 runs 15 residues. The CDR3 sequence: CASSLGSDRSYEQYF. CDR3 DNA: TGCGCCAGCAGCTTGGGTTCTGATCGCTCCTACGAGCAGTACTTC.

This chain connects TRBV5-5 to TRBJ2-3, with D perhaps TRBD1 (6 bases). V gave up 0 bases and J gave up 3 bases, with 11 bases separating them. CDR1 and CDR2 from the germline V gene are SGHKS and YYEKEE (reference sequence). The CDR3 is made up of 15 amino acids. CDR3 protein: CASSLEGDQTDTQYF. CDR3 coding DNA: TGTGCCAGCAGCTTGGAGGGGGACCAAACAGATACGCAGTATTTT.

The V call is TRBV4-1, the J call TRBJ2-6; the D gene is possibly TRBD2 (5 bases). Germline-derived CDR1 and CDR2 are MGHRA and YSYEKL. The CDR3 spans 16 residues. Trimming took 5 bases from V and 0 from J, leaving 11 bases between them. The CDR3 loop is CASSSGPVSGANVLTF. CDR3 DNA sequence: TGCGCCAGCAGCAGCGGTCCCGTCTCTGGGGCCAACGTCCTGACTTTC.

The rearrangement joins TRBV4-2 to TRBJ2-2, with TRBD2 identical over 7 bases. Unmatched junction bases numbered 10, after V lost 4 bases and J lost 5 bases. The CDR3 sequence is 16 residues long. Germline V gives CDR1 LGHNA, CDR2 YNFKEQ. The CDR3 DNA sequence: TGTGCCAGCAGCCCCTTTAGGACTAGAGATACCGGGGAGCTGTTTTTT. Translated, it gives CASSPFRTRDTGELFF.

The rearrangement joins TRBV7-9 to TRBJ1-3; no reliable D call. The V gene's germline CDR1 is SEHNR and CDR2 FQNEAQ (reference sequence). The V end lost 5 bases, the J end lost 8 bases, and 16 bases lay between the germline ends. This CDR3 has 14 amino acids. The CDR3 protein is CASSPMGFTDTIYF. The CDR3, as DNA: TGTGCCAGCAGCCCCATGGGGTTCACGGACACCATATATTTT.